The rows below give T cell receptor beta chains drawn from one sample of a study of T cells after yellow fever vaccination. MiXCR, applied by TCRdb to the 5' RACE reads, yields one record per CDR3 protein. Here the sample spans about 310,000 distinct CDR3 sequences, roughly 3.5% being singletons. The specimen was PBMCs, collected on the day of the yellow fever booster vaccination. The source is a man between 18 and 35 years old who received the YFV17D yellow fever vaccine. The CDR3 runs from the conserved cysteine through the conserved F or W. A D gene is named only where the DNA matches it firmly. Not all rows give a size; the values are once, few, many and, for expanded clones, a class.

j_call	d_call	v_call	clone_size	cdr3_nt	cdr3_aa
TRBJ2-2	.	TRBV7-2	.	TGTGCCAGCAGCCCGGGGGGCCCGGGTACCGGGGAGCTGTTTTTT	CASSPGGPGTGELFF
TRBJ1-4	.	TRBV5-5	few	TGTGCCAGCAGCTTAAATGGAGAAAAACTGTTTTTT	CASSLNGEKLFF
TRBJ2-3	TRBD1	TRBV7-9	many	TGTGCCAGCAGCGAGGGACAGGGGGGCACAGATACGCAGTATTTT	CASSEGQGGTDTQYF
TRBJ1-1	TRBD1	TRBV6-2/TRBV6-3	few	TGTGCCAGCAGTTACTCGGGGACAGGCAGGGGCACTGAAGCTTTCTTT	CASSYSGTGRGTEAFF
TRBJ1-4	.	TRBV7-2	.	TGTGCCAGCAGCTTCCGTTTATCGGATGAAAAACTGTTTTTT	CASSFRLSDEKLFF
TRBJ2-3	TRBD2	TRBV7-2	many	TGTGCCAGCAGCTTGGCTAGCGGGGGGGCAATAGATACGCAGTATTTT	CASSLASGGAIDTQYF
TRBJ2-1	.	TRBV14	few	TGTGCCAGCAGCCCCGACAGCTGGTACAATGAGCAGTTCTTC	CASSPDSWYNEQFF
TRBJ2-3	.	TRBV5-5	many	TGTGCCAGCAGCCAGACTAGTAGCACAGATACGCAGTATTTT	CASSQTSSTDTQYF
TRBJ1-1	.	TRBV27	.	TGTGCCAGCAGGCTCGGGGTAGAAGAAGCTTTCTTT	CASRLGVEEAFF
TRBJ2-5	.	TRBV27	many	TGTGCCAGCAGTTTCTGGCAGGGGGGAGCAGAGACCCAGTACTTC	CASSFWQGGAETQYF
TRBJ1-4	TRBD1	TRBV12-3/TRBV12-4	many	TGTGCCAGCAGACGAGACAGGGAGGGGAGAGAAAAACTGTTTTTT	CASRRDREGREKLFF
TRBJ2-3	.	TRBV7-2	many	TGTGCCAGCAGCTCGCCGCCGTACGCAGATACGCAGTATTTT	CASSSPPYADTQYF
TRBJ2-1	TRBD1	TRBV6-5	many	TGTGCCAGCAACCACGGGACAGGGGTTACTGAGCAGTTCTTC	CASNHGTGVTEQFF
TRBJ1-6	.	TRBV27	few	TGTGCCAGCAGTCCCTCGGGTTTGACCCTCCACTTT	CASSPSGLTLHF
TRBJ1-1	TRBD1	TRBV18	few	TGTGCCAGCTCCCCTTTCGGGGGCGGACAGGACACTGAAGCTTTCTTT	CASSPFGGGQDTEAFF
TRBJ2-3	TRBD2	TRBV5-1	many	TGCGCCAGCAGGTCGTTAGCGGGGAGCACAGATACGCAGTATTTT	CASRSLAGSTDTQYF
TRBJ2-1	.	TRBV11-2	many	TGTGCCAGCAGCTTCCGACCGGACTCCTCCTACAATGAGCAGTTCTTC	CASSFRPDSSYNEQFF
TRBJ2-5	TRBD2	TRBV14	few	TGTGCCAGCAGCCCCTGGACTAGCGGGGACTGGGAGGAGACCCAGTACTTC	CASSPWTSGDWEETQYF
TRBJ2-5	TRBD2	TRBV12-3/TRBV12-4	many	TGTGCCAGCAGGACGATTAGCGGGGGTTCAGAGACCCAGTACTTC	CASRTISGGSETQYF
TRBJ1-4	.	TRBV6-5	many	TGTGCCAGCAGTTACGTGGGTCGAGAAAAACTGTTTTTT	CASSYVGREKLFF
TRBJ1-5	.	TRBV11-2	many	TGTGCCAGCAGCGCCAGCCCGGGTTATAGCAATCAGCCCCAGCATTTT	CASSASPGYSNQPQHF
TRBJ2-3	TRBD2	TRBV20-1	many	TGCAGTGCTTTGGGGGGGGATACGCAGTATTTT	CSALGGDTQYF
TRBJ1-6	.	TRBV5-4	many	TGTGCCAGCAGGAGGGGGGCGGAGAATTCACCCCTCCACTTT	CASRRGAENSPLHF
TRBJ2-3	.	TRBV6-5	few	TGTGCCAGCAGTTCAAATCCTCCCACAGATACGCAGTATTTT	CASSSNPPTDTQYF
TRBJ1-2	.	TRBV27	few	TGTGCCACTTTTAGCGGGGCCTTCCGGACGGCTGTCTACACCTTC	CATFSGAFRTAVYTF
TRBJ1-6	.	TRBV12-3/TRBV12-4	.	TGTGCCAGCAGTCCCACCGGGCTATTTGATTCACCCCTCCACTTT	CASSPTGLFDSPLHF
TRBJ2-5	.	TRBV20-1	many	TGCAGTGCTAGAAGGGGCCCCACGGCGACCCAGTACTTC	CSARRGPTATQYF
TRBJ1-3	.	TRBV5-1	few	TGCGCCAGCAGCTTGGCCGGGCAAGGGAACACCATATATTTT	CASSLAGQGNTIYF
TRBJ2-2	.	TRBV6-2/TRBV6-3	.	TGTGCCAGCAGACGACGGCCGAACACCGGGGAGCTGTTTTTT	CASRRRPNTGELFF
TRBJ2-3	.	TRBV5-1	many	TGCGCCAGCAGCCCTCGAGCCGAGGGGACGCAGTATTTT	CASSPRAEGTQYF
TRBJ1-1	.	TRBV6-2/TRBV6-3	many	TGTGCCAGCAGTTACTCAAACACTGAAGCTTTCTTT	CASSYSNTEAFF
TRBJ2-2	TRBD2	TRBV10-3	many	TGTGCCATCAGCGCTAGCGGGCCGAACACCGGGGAGCTGTTTTTT	CAISASGPNTGELFF
TRBJ1-5	TRBD1	TRBV6-2/TRBV6-3	few	TGTGCCAGCAGTTACTCCGAAGGACAGGGTAGTTTTTTGAATCAGCCCCAGCATTTT	CASSYSEGQGSFLNQPQHF
TRBJ1-2	.	TRBV2	few	TGTGCCAGCAGCGTCGGCGTCCGTGGCTATGGCTACACCTTC	CASSVGVRGYGYTF
TRBJ2-2	TRBD2	TRBV25-1	.	TGTGCCAGCAGGGACACTAGCGGGGGGACCCCGAACACCGGGGAGCTGTTTTTT	CASRDTSGGTPNTGELFF
TRBJ1-4	.	TRBV29-1	many	TGCAGCGTAGCTGACCAGGGATTTAAAAATGAAAAACTGTTTTTT	CSVADQGFKNEKLFF
TRBJ2-2	TRBD2	TRBV9	.	TGTGCCAGCAGCGTCCATAAGCGGGGGGGCCCCGGGGAGCTGTTTTTT	CASSVHKRGGPGELFF
TRBJ2-1	TRBD2	TRBV2	few	TGTGCCAGCAGCCAAGCGGTAGCGGGGGTATCCTACAATGAGCAGTTCTTC	CASSQAVAGVSYNEQFF
TRBJ2-3	TRBD2	TRBV27	few	TGTGCCAGCAGGCGCGGGGGGGCAACAGATACGCAGTATTTT	CASRRGGATDTQYF
TRBJ1-1	.	TRBV5-4	many	TGCGCCAGCAGCTTGGGGTCGACTGAAGCTTTCTTT	CASSLGSTEAFF
TRBJ1-6	.	TRBV4-2	.	TGTGCCAGCAGCCAAGAAACGACACCGGAATATTCACCCCTCCACTTT	CASSQETTPEYSPLHF
TRBJ2-7	TRBD1	TRBV18	few	TGTGCCAGCTCAAGGACAGGGGTAGGGGAGCAGTACTTC	CASSRTGVGEQYF
TRBJ2-5	.	TRBV12-3/TRBV12-4	.	TGTGCCAGCAGTCCGGTACGGGGGCAAGAGACCCAGTACTTC	CASSPVRGQETQYF
TRBJ2-2	TRBD1	TRBV29-1	many	TGCAGCGTCGACAGGGGAGGCACCGGGGAGCTGTTTTTT	CSVDRGGTGELFF
TRBJ2-5	.	TRBV19	many	TGTGCCAGTAGTATCGGGACCAGAGAGACCCAGTACTTC	CASSIGTRETQYF
TRBJ2-1	.	TRBV11-2	many	TGTGCCAGCAGCCCCTTCCTTAGCGGTAATGAGCAGTTCTTC	CASSPFLSGNEQFF
TRBJ1-1	.	TRBV7-9	many	TGTGCCAGCAGCCCAAGGGACGGATCTGAAGCTTTCTTT	CASSPRDGSEAFF
TRBJ2-5	.	TRBV7-2	.	TGTGCCAGCAGCCCCTTCGCGGGGGCATGGGAGACCCAGTACTTC	CASSPFAGAWETQYF
TRBJ2-5	TRBD2	TRBV6-2/TRBV6-3	.	TGTGCCAGCAGTTACCTCGGGGGGTTTAAGACCCAGTACTTC	CASSYLGGFKTQYF